The T cell receptor beta chain under discussion was sequenced for a study of synovial regulatory T cells in juvenile arthritis (dated by TCRdb to the mid-2010s). General notes on the study: Of the sequenced patients, a few were therapy-naive, one was treated with methotrexate plus infliximab, roughly six were treated with methotrexate, and one lacked treatment information. TCRbeta CDR3 repertoires of blood iaTreg cells, other blood Treg cells and synovial fluid Treg cells from matched patient samples were compared in the study. Effector T cell subsets were also sequenced in the study cohort for comparisons, but only blood and synovial fluid Treg cells are covered by the Treg dataset alone. Treg and Teff subsets from approximately 10 JIA patients with active disease were included in the TCR repertoire comparisons. The research as a whole found: iaTreg TCR repertoires were largely private across patients and partially overlapped with synovial Teff and blood CPL repertoires. TCR diversity was lower in blood iaTreg cells than in other blood Treg cells, which is consistent with antigen-driven expansion. Synovial Treg cells shared more CDR3 sequences with iaTreg cells than with other blood Treg cells; Chao-Jaccard similarity confirmed closer relation.

On this clone: The antigen it binds to is not known.

Libraries were constructed by the immunoSEQ multiplex PCR assay. Adaptive Biotechnologies carried out the TCRbeta CDR3 sequencing. The paper's data handling went like this. Repertoire similarity was assessed using the Chao-modified Jaccard index and the median clonotype overlap from 200 random subsamples at equal sample size. Similarity analyses were performed using either productive nucleotide sequences or in silico-translated amino acid sequences. Hierarchical clustering with single linkage and t-SNE based on Chao-modified Jaccard distances were used to compare repertoires. Repertoire diversity was assessed with the Renyi index over a range of alpha values after the sample sizes were normalised. Imported from immuneACCESS, the table was reduced by TCRdb to in-frame sequences with V and J called. These copies leave out some clones; in studies compared against another copy, an unresolved V gene accounts for under half, and the cause of the remainder is not known. The V and J calls and the clone size are those of that table, but D and trimming were determined from the DNA. The sample's own table lists more than 9,500 clones. Less than 1% of the sample goes to the ten largest clones.

TCR repertoires were obtained from approximately 11 juvenile idiopathic arthritis patients with active disease who had not reached inactive disease, of whom 3 were polyarticular and 8 were oligoarticular. The TCR-sequenced patients had a median age of approximately 11 years (range about 2.1-22.9) and median disease duration of roughly seven years (range 0.2-19.1). The samples used for TCR repertoire analysis were collected at two centres in Italy. Peripheral blood mononuclear cells were isolated by Histopaque-1077 density gradient and cryopreserved in roughly 90% FCS with roughly 10% DMSO. This clonotype originated in a donor under 30 with juvenile idiopathic arthritis. Source material: Treg cells from blood. The cell subset or site tag for this specimen amounts to: remaining (HLA-DR-negative) circulating blood Treg cells.

The CDR3 reads as follows: CASISLPPGPRTGNEQFF. This chain joins TRBV2 to TRBJ2-1. The germline V gene gives CDR1 as SNHLY and CDR2 as FYNNEI. Including cysteine and phenylalanine, the CDR3 has 18 amino acids. Only the protein is on record. Here the CDR3 is joined to the reference TRBV2 and TRBJ2-1 genes, and the full variable domain is: EPEVTQTPSHQVTQMGQEVILRCVPISNHLYFYWYRQILGQKVEFLVSFYNNEISEKSEIFDDQFSVERPDGSNFTLKIRSTKLEDSAMYFCASISLPPGPRTGNEQFFGPGTRLTVL.